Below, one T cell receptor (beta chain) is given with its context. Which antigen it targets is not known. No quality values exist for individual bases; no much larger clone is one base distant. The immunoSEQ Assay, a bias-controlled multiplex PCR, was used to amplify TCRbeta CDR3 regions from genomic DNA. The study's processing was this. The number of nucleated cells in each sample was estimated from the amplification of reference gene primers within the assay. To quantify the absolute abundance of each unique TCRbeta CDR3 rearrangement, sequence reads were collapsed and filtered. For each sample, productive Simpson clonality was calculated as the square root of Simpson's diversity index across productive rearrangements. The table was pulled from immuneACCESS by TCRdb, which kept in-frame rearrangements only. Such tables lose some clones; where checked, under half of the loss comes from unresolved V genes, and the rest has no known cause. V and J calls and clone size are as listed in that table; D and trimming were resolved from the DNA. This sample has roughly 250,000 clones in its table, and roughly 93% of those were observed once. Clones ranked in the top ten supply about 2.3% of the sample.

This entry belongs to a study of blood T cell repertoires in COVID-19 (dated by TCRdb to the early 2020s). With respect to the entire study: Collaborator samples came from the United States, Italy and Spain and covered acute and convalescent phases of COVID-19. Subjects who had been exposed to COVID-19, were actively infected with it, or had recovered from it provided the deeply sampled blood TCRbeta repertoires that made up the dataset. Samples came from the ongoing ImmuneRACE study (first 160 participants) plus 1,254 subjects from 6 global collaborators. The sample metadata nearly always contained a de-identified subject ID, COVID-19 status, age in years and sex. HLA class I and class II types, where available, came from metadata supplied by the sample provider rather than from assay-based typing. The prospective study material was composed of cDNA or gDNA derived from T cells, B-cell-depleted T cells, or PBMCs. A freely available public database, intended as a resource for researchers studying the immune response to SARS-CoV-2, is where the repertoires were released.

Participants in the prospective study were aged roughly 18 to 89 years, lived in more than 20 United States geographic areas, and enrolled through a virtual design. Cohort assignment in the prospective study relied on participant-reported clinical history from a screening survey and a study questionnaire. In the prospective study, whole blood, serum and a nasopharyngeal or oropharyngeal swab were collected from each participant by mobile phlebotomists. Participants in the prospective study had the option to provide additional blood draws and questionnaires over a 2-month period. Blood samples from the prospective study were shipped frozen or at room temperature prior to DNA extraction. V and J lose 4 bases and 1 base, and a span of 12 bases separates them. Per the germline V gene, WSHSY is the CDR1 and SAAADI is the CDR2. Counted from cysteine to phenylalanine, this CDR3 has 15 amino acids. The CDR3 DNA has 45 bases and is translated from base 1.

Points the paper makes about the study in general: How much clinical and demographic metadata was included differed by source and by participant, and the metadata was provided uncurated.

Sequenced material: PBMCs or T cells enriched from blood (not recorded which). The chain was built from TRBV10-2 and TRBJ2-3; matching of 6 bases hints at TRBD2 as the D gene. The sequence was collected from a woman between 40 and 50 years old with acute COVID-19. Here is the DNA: TGCGCCAGCAGTGCCGTGGCGGGGCGCACAGATACGCAGTATTTT. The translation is CASSAVAGRTDTQYF.